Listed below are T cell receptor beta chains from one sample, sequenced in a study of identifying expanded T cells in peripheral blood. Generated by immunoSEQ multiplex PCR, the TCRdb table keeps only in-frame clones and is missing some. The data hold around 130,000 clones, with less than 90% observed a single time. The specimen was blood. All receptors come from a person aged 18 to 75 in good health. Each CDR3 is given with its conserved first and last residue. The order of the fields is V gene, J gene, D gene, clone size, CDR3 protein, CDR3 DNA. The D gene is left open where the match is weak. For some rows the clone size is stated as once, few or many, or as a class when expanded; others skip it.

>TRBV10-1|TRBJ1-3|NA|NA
CASTDGPSGNTIYF
TGCGCCAGCACAGACGGGCCCTCTGGAAACACCATATATTTT
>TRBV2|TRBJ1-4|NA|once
CASRPTESSEKLFF
TGTGCCAGCAGGCCGACAGAAAGCAGTGAAAAACTGTTTTTT
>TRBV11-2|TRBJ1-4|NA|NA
CASSLGTGAFGEKLFF
TGTGCCAGCAGCTTAGGCACGGGGGCCTTTGGAGAAAAACTGTTTTTT
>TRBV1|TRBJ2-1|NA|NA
CTSGCGKYNEQFF
TGCACCAGCGGGTGCGGGAAGTACAATGAGCAGTTCTTC
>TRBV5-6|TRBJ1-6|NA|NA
CASSSTSYGGGSPLHF
TGTGCCAGCAGCTCGACGAGTTACGGGGGGGGCTCACCCCTCCACTTT
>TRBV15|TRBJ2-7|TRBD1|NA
CATSGGQGLYEQYF
TGTGCCACCAGCGGGGGACAGGGTCTCTACGAGCAGTACTTC
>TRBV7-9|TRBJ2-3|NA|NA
CASTPRRGGADTQYF
TGTGCCAGCACCCCCCGAAGGGGGGGTGCAGATACGCAGTATTTT
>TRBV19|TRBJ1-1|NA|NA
CASSASSRTTEAFF
TGTGCCAGTAGTGCCTCAAGTCGTACCACTGAAGCTTTCTTT
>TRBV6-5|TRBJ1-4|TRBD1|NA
CASSNRGTRDEKLFF
TGTGCCAGCAGTAACAGGGGAACGCGGGACGAAAAACTGTTTTTT
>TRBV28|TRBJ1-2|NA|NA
CASSPGEGFYYGYTF
TGTGCCAGCAGTCCTGGGGAGGGTTTCTACTATGGCTACACCTTC
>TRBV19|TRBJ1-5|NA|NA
CASSMLGLQPQHF
TGTGCCAGTAGTATGCTGGGACTTCAGCCCCAGCATTTT
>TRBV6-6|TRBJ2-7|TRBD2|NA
CASSYLPSGADEQYF
TGTGCCAGCAGTTATCTCCCTAGCGGGGCTGATGAGCAGTACTTC
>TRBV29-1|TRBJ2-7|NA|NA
CSVGQSSYEQYF
TGCAGCGTCGGACAGAGCTCCTACGAGCAGTACTTC
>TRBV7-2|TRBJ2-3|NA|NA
CASSIYRDSPSSTDTQYF
TGTGCCAGCAGCATATACCGGGACTCGCCCTCTAGCACAGATACGCAGTATTTT
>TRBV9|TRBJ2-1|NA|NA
CASSATDNEQFF
TGTGCCAGCAGCGCGACAGACAATGAGCAGTTCTTC
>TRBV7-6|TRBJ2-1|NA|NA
CASSHSTLAYNEQFF
TGTGCCAGCAGCCACTCGACCTTAGCTTACAATGAGCAGTTCTTC
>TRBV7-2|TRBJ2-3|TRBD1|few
CASSLEQGTDTQYF
TGTGCCAGCAGCTTAGAACAGGGGACAGATACGCAGTATTTT
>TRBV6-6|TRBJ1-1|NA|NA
CASSYYTGDTEAFF
TGTGCCAGCAGTTACTATACGGGGGACACTGAAGCTTTCTTT
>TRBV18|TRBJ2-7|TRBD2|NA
CASSPRLAGSEQYF
TGTGCCAGCTCACCACGACTAGCGGGGTCCGAGCAGTACTTC
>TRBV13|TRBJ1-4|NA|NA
CASSSQVAGREKLFF
TGTGCCAGCAGCTCCCAGGTCGCGGGGCGAGAAAAACTGTTTTTT
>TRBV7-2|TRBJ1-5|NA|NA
CASSLLSQPQHF
TGTGCCAGCAGTCTTCTGAGTCAGCCCCAGCATTTT
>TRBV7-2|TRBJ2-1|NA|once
CATRGGYNEQFF
TGTGCCACCCGAGGGGGGTACAATGAGCAGTTCTTC
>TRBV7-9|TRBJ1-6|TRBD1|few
CASSWSGGPSPLHF
TGTGCCAGCAGCTGGTCAGGGGGTCCTTCACCCCTCCACTTT
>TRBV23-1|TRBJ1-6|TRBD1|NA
CASSRTGFNSPLHF
TGCGCCAGCAGCCGGACAGGGTTTAATTCACCCCTCCACTTT
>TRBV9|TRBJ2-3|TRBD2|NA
CASREGSGSYGTDTQYF
TGTGCCAGCAGGGAGGGTAGCGGGAGTTATGGCACAGATACGCAGTATTTT
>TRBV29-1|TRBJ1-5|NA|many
CSVALNQPQHF
TGCAGCGTTGCTCTCAATCAGCCCCAGCATTTT
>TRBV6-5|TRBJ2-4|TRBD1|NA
CASSSATGGMDIQYF
TGTGCCAGCAGTTCCGCGACAGGGGGCATGGACATTCAGTACTTC
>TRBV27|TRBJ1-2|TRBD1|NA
CASSLTGEGGNGYTF
TGTGCCAGCAGTTTGACAGGGGAAGGGGGGAATGGCTACACCTTC
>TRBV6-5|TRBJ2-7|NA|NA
CASSYWAGTSYEQYF
TGTGCCAGCAGTTACTGGGCAGGGACCTCCTACGAGCAGTACTTC
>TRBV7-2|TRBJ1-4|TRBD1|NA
CASSLGPGQEKLFF
TGTGCCAGCAGCTTAGGCCCGGGACAGGAAAAACTGTTTTTT
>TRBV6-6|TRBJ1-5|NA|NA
CASSQSGASPQHF
TGTGCCAGCAGTCAGTCAGGAGCGTCACCCCAGCATTTT
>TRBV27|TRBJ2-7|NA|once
CASSTSSSYEQYF
TGTGCCAGCAGTACATCTAGTTCCTACGAGCAGTACTTC
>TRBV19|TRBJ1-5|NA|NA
CASSYSATYSNQPQHF
TGTGCCAGTAGCTATTCAGCGACTTATAGCAATCAGCCCCAGCATTTT
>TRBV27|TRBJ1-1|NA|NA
CASSFLSGFPEAFF
TGTGCCAGCAGTTTTCTATCGGGGTTTCCTGAAGCTTTCTTT
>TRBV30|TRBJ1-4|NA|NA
CAWSGPVATNEKLFF
TGTGCCTGGAGTGGTCCCGTTGCAACTAATGAAAAACTGTTTTTT
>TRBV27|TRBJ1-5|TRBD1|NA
CASSYDRVNQPQHF
TGTGCCAGCAGTTACGACAGGGTTAATCAGCCCCAGCATTTT
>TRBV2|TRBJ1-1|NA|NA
CASSEGGGNTEAFF
TGTGCCAGCAGTGAAGGTGGGGGAAACACTGAAGCTTTCTTT
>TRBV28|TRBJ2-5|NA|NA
CASSLIQETQYF
TGTGCCAGCAGTTTGATACAAGAGACCCAGTACTTC
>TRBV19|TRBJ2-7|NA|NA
CASKGNRASNDPYEQYF
TGTGCCAGTAAGGGGAACCGCGCCTCGAACGACCCCTACGAGCAGTACTTC
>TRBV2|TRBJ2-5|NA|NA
CASSSTQETQYF
TGTGCCAGCAGTTCTACCCAAGAGACCCAGTACTTC
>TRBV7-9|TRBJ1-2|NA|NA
CASSLLETYYGYTF
TGTGCCAGCAGCTTATTGGAGACTTACTATGGCTACACCTTC
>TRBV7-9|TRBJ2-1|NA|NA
CASSVRPGEQFF
TGTGCCAGCAGCGTAAGACCCGGTGAGCAGTTCTTC